Listed below are T cell receptor beta chains from one sample, sequenced in a study of regulatory T cells in long-lasting Graves disease. TCRdb analysed the reads with MiXCR anew, one entry per CDR3 protein. The sample has around 840 distinct CDR3 sequences, around 78% seen once. This material consisted of peripheral blood mononuclear cells (PBMCs), taken with antithyroid drug treatment, in newly diagnosed or persistent Graves disease (not recorded which). All receptors derive from a female donor with Graves disease. Both conserved end residues are part of each CDR3. The D gene is left open where the match is weak. Clone size is not always given. Where it is, it says once, few, many or a class for expanded clones.

J gene,clone size,D gene,V gene,CDR3 DNA,CDR3 protein
TRBJ2-7,NA,NA,TRBV28,TGTGCCAGCAAAGACTACGAGCAGTACTTC,CASKDYEQYF
TRBJ2-3,few,NA,TRBV12-3/TRBV12-4,TGTGCCAGCAGTTTGCGAACTCCCAGCACAGATACGCAGTATTTT,CASSLRTPSTDTQYF
TRBJ2-3,NA,NA,TRBV27,TGTGCCAGCAGTTTACCCCGGGGGGCGCTAGGAGATACGCAGTATTTT,CASSLPRGALGDTQYF
TRBJ2-2,NA,NA,TRBV2,TGTGCCAGCAGTGAAGGGGATAAGGTCTATGTCGGGGAGCTGTTTTTT,CASSEGDKVYVGELFF
TRBJ2-3,NA,NA,TRBV5-1,TGCGCCAGCAGCTGGGGGGACACTAGCACAGATACGCAGTATTTT,CASSWGDTSTDTQYF
TRBJ2-4,NA,NA,TRBV23-1,TGCGCCAGCAGTCAATCGCCATTAGCCAAAAACATTCAGTACTTC,CASSQSPLAKNIQYF
TRBJ1-6,NA,NA,TRBV18,TGTGCCAGCTCACGAGTAAATATCGATTCACCCCTCCACTTT,CASSRVNIDSPLHF
TRBJ2-5,NA,NA,TRBV12-3/TRBV12-4,TGTGCCAGCAGTGCGGACGGCCCCGGAGAGACCCAGTACTTC,CASSADGPGETQYF
TRBJ2-1,NA,NA,TRBV4-2,TGTGCCAGCAGCCTAGACAGGGAGGGTCGGAATGAGCAGTTCTTC,CASSLDREGRNEQFF
TRBJ2-7,few,NA,TRBV12-5,TGTGCTAGTGCCCTCGGACCATCTTCCTACGAGCAGTACTTC,CASALGPSSYEQYF
TRBJ2-7,NA,NA,TRBV29-1,TGCAGCGTTAGGACAGATTCCTACGAGCAGTACTTC,CSVRTDSYEQYF
TRBJ2-7,few,TRBD1,TRBV27,TGTGCCAGCAGTACCTGGACAGGGAAAGACGAGCAGTACTTC,CASSTWTGKDEQYF
TRBJ1-1,NA,NA,TRBV2,TGTGCCAGCAGTGCTGGGTTGAACACTGAAGCTTTCTTT,CASSAGLNTEAFF
TRBJ1-1,few,NA,TRBV19,TGTGCCAGTAGGGATGTAGGAACTGAAGCTTTCTTT,CASRDVGTEAFF
TRBJ1-1,NA,TRBD1,TRBV20-1,TGCAGTGCTACCAATCCCGGTACAGGGGGCGCGAACACTGAAGCTTTCTTT,CSATNPGTGGANTEAFF
TRBJ1-3,NA,TRBD1,TRBV5-1,TGCGCCAGCAGTTCTGGACAGGGCATCACCATATATTTT,CASSSGQGITIYF
TRBJ1-2,NA,NA,TRBV11-1,TGTGCCAGCAGTTCTACCCGGGCCCGAGGCTACACCTTC,CASSSTRARGYTF
TRBJ2-4,NA,NA,TRBV5-4,TGTGCCAGCAGCTCCCTGAACATTCAGTACTTC,CASSSLNIQYF
TRBJ1-6,NA,TRBD1,TRBV10-3,TGTGCCATCAGGACAGGGGGTGATTCACCCCTCCACTTT,CAIRTGGDSPLHF
TRBJ2-1,NA,NA,TRBV24-1,TGTGCCATACAGAGTAGCCCCTACAATGAGCAGTTCTTC,CAIQSSPYNEQFF
TRBJ1-2,NA,NA,TRBV18,TGTGCCAGCTCACCAACAGATAATGGCGGCTACACCTTC,CASSPTDNGGYTF